A single sample is the source of the 11 T cell receptor beta chains below, sequenced in a study of neurological immune-mediated disorders. From the 5' RACE reads, TCRdb called clonotypes with MiXCR, one entry per CDR3 protein. The top ten hold just under 5% of the sample, which has some 87,000 distinct CDR3 sequences, 13% seen once. Indicated time point: longitudinal time-point 2. The sequenced sample was PBMCs. These receptors came from a female donor with HTLV-1-associated myelopathy (HAM/TSP).

The sample holds many counts of this clonotype. The V call is TRBV6-2 or TRBV6-3, the J call TRBJ2-5, with 7 bases identical to TRBD2. Germline V gene sequence: CDR1 MNHEY, CDR2 SVGEGT. The CDR3 extends over 15 amino acids. The V segment lost 0 bases and the J segment 2 bases; nucleotides outside the gene matches: 3. As DNA, the CDR3 is TGTGCCAGCAGTTACTCTTGGCGGGGGCAAGAGACCCAGTACTTC. This translates into CASSYSWRGQETQYF.

This clonotype appeared a few times. The chain combines TRBV18 with TRBJ2-1; possible D gene TRBD2, 5 bases. The CDR3 is made up of 17 amino acids. The V gene's germline CDR1 is KGHSH and CDR2 LQKENI. V lost 6 bases and J lost 8, with 26 bases in between. CDR3 sequence (DNA): TGTGCCAGCTCGCTAGGATATGAGGGAACGGCGTCGGATGAGCAGTTCTTC. Translating gives CASSLGYEGTASDEQFF. Variable domain in full (rest from reference TRBV18 and TRBJ2-1): NAGVMQNPRHLVRRRGQEARLRCSPMKGHSHVYWYRQLPEEGLKFMVYLQKENIIDESGMPKERFSAEFPKEGPSILRIQQVVRGDSAAYFCASSLGYEGTASDEQFFGPGTRLTVL.

This clonotype occurred a few times. The J gene is TRBJ2-5, the V gene TRBV7-2, with D perhaps TRBD2 (5 bases). Trimming stripped 5 bases from V and 1 base from J, with 14 bases between. The CDR3 runs 15 residues. CDR1 and CDR2 from the germline V gene are SGHTA and FQGNSA. The CDR3 sequence is CASSPQTGIQETQYF. DNA for the CDR3: TGTGCCAGCAGCCCACAAACGGGGATCCAAGAGACCCAGTACTTC.

Ten or more counts support this clonotype. V and J are TRBV20-1 and TRBJ2-7; D unclear. The germline V gene has CDR1 DFQATT and CDR2 SNEGSKA (reference sequence). The germline V and J ends were trimmed by 5 bases and 5 bases, with 10 bases remaining between them. This CDR3 spans 11 amino acids. CDR3 coding DNA: TGCAGTGCTCGCCCCGGGCACGAGCAGTACTTC. The encoded protein is CSARPGHEQYF.

This clonotype showed up many times. This chain joins TRBV7-2 and TRBJ2-1; D may match TRBD1 or TRBD2 (5 bases each). This CDR3 has 18 residues. Trimming cost V 4 bases and J 0 bases, with 19 bases left between them. CDR1 is SGHTA, CDR2 FQGNSA, per germline. DNA of the CDR3: TGTGCCAGCAGCTCCCCCCGGGGCGGACCGAGCTCCTACAATGAGCAGTTCTTC. This translates into CASSSPRGGPSSYNEQFF.

This clonotype occurred many times. This chain joins TRBV7-9 and TRBJ2-3; 8 positions match TRBD1. This CDR3 comprises 14 residues. Trimming removed 3 bases from V and 3 bases from J; junction bases left unmatched: 2. The germline V gene has CDR1 SEHNR and CDR2 FQNEAQ (reference sequence). CDR3 nucleotides: TGTGCCAGCAGCTTGACAGGGGTGACAGATACGCAGTATTTT. Its protein product is CASSLTGVTDTQYF. Filled out from reference TRBV7-9 and TRBJ2-3, the complete variable domain reads DTGVSQNPRHKITKRGQNVTFRCDPISEHNRLYWYRQTLGQGPEFLTYFQNEAQLEKSRLLSDRFSAERPKGSFSTLEIQRTEQGDSAMYLCASSLTGVTDTQYFGPGTRLTVL.

This clonotype showed up many times. The chain is built from TRBV9 and TRBJ2-2, with D tentatively TRBD1 (5 bases). Germline lookup yields CDR1 SGDLS and CDR2 YYNGEE. The CDR3 spans 13 residues. Trimming stripped 0 bases from V and 7 bases from J, with 7 bases between. The CDR3: CASSVVGVGELFF. The CDR3 DNA sequence: TGTGCCAGCAGCGTAGTAGGGGTCGGGGAGCTGTTTTTT.

This clonotype was detected many times. The chain joins TRBV29-1 to TRBJ1-2; D ambiguous. This CDR3 comprises 11 residues. The V end lost 6 bases, the J end lost 7 bases, and 12 bases lay between the germline ends. CDR1 SQVTM and CDR2 ANQGSEA come from the germline V gene. CDR3 region: CSVRGGSGYTF. In nucleotides, the CDR3 is TGCAGCGTCCGAGGCGGGAGTGGCTACACCTTC.

This clonotype was counted at least ten times. V usage is TRBV7-8 and J usage is TRBJ2-4, with D uncertain. The CDR3 totals 13 residues. The germline CDR1 and CDR2 sequences are SGHVS and FQNEAQ. V was pared by 1 base and J by 1 base, with 2 bases between. The CDR3 nucleotides are TGTGCCAGCAGCTTAGAGGCCAAAAACATTCAGTACTTC. It translates to CASSLEAKNIQYF.

This clonotype was observed at least ten times. The CDR3 loop reads CASSTGGVTEAFF. In nucleotides, the CDR3 is TGTGCCAGCAGTACTGGGGGGGTCACTGAAGCTTTCTTT. The V gene is TRBV6-5, the J gene TRBJ1-1; tentative D call: TRBD1 (5 bases). The CDR3 is 13 residues long. Germline CDR1 and CDR2: MNHEY and SVGAGI. V shed 5 bases and J shed 4 bases, with 11 bases lying between them.

The sample holds a few counts of this clonotype. Its ends do not fully match the called genes, so a read error is possible. Here the CDR3 DNA reads TGCAGTGCGACCCGTCCGGGAGAGATCCAGTACTTC. It codes for CSATRPGEIQYF. The chain recombines TRBV20-1 with TRBJ2-5, with D perhaps matching TRBD2 (6 bases). There are 12 residues in the CDR3. Germline V gene sequence: CDR1 DFQATT, CDR2 SNEGSKA (reference sequence).